What follows is one TCR beta chain and its context. Its target is unknown. V lost 3 bases to trimming and J lost 0 bases, with 11 bases between them. Germline CDR1 reads LNHDA; CDR2 reads SQIVND (reference sequence). The CDR3 covers 15 residues. The sample is drawn from a study of vaccination effects on CD4 cells after COVID-19. With the ViraFEST assay, the study expanded antigen-specific CD4+ T cells using viral peptide pools, then sequenced them. Culturing for 9 to 10 days preceded CD4+ T cell isolation. Either the BNT162b2 or mRNA-1273 vaccine was given to participants in two doses. Testing of the vaccine recipients showed negative nucleocapsid antibodies and no prior SARS-CoV-2 infection. About 2.2 million PBMC per well received approximately 10 IU/ml IL-2 and around 11 ug/ml peptides in culture. TCRdb keeps only in-frame clones here, not all; method: immunoSEQ multiplex PCR. This sample carries approximately 61,000 clones, around 73% of them seen once, and the ten largest clones take 1.2%.

Here the sequenced sample was CD4+ T cells from PBMCs cultured with HCoV-229E spike peptides, taken after COVID-19 vaccination. This receptor was obtained from a human donor who received a COVID-19 vaccine. This rearrangement joins TRBV19 to TRBJ1-2; D not certain. The CDR3 bases are TGTGCCAGTAGTATGACGGTCGGAGCTAACTATGGCTACACCTTC. It translates to CASSMTVGANYGYTF.